This T cell receptor beta chain emerged from a study of blood T cell repertoires in COVID-19. Authors' analysis steps: Counts of nucleated cells, estimated from reference gene primer amplification, were obtained. Sequenced by immunoSEQ multiplex PCR; TCRdb stores in-frame clones only, minus some. V and J calls and clone size follow that table, whereas D and trimming were derived from the DNA. The table records some 130,000 clones, roughly nine tenths of them present only once. Seattle researchers signed up patients amid active infection and tracked them longitudinally. This clone was found once. CDR3 length: 13 amino acids. The germline gives CDR1 MRHNA, CDR2 SNTAGT. V trimming: 6 bases; J trimming: 10 bases; junction bases outside the gene matches: 5.

The sample consisted of peripheral blood. This chain uses TRBV6-4 with TRBJ1-6; TRBD1 matches at 8 bases. This clonotype originated in a woman in her 70s with COVID-19, enrolled during active disease. The CDR3 coding sequence is TGTGCCAGCAGACAGGGGGAGCGGTCACCCCTCCACTTT. Its protein is CASRQGERSPLHF.